The 3 T cell receptor beta chains below were found in one sample sequenced in a study of blood T cell repertoires in COVID-19. This table comes from immunoSEQ multiplex PCR, and its TCRdb copy is limited to in-frame clones, with some not included. The sample contains some 260,000 clones, about 90% of which appear only once. Sequencing used PBMCs or T cells enriched from blood (not recorded which). Every receptor here comes from a woman between 18 and 30 years old who had recovered from COVID-19.

This clone was seen a handful of times. This rearrangement joins TRBV7-3 to TRBJ2-3, with D possibly matching TRBD2 (5 bases). This CDR3 has 13 residues. CDR1 and CDR2 from the germline V gene are SGHTA and FQGTGA. V was cut by 3 bases and J by 6 bases, with 10 bases left in between. Here the CDR3 reads CASSLTRRDTQYF. In DNA form, the CDR3 reads TGTGCCAGCAGCTTGACCCGGAGGGATACGCAGTATTTT.

The CDR3 nucleotides read TGTGCCAGCACCTACCGGACAGGGATGGACACTGAAGCTTTCTTT. Translation gives CASTYRTGMDTEAFF. The rearrangement uses TRBV7-9 and TRBJ1-1, with 8 nucleotides matching TRBD1. Germline V CDR1 and CDR2: SEHNR, FQNEAQ (reference sequence). The CDR3 consists of 15 residues. J lost 3 bases, V lost 7 bases, and 10 bases had no gene match.

The chain carries TRBV5-6 and TRBJ1-2; D ambiguous. Germline CDR1 SGHDT, CDR2 YYEEEE. Trimming took 4 bases from V and 4 from J, leaving 17 bases between them. The CDR3 totals 15 residues. CDR3 nucleotides: TGTGCCAGCAGCCACCTAGTCCCACGGTCCTATGGCTACACCTTC. As protein: CASSHLVPRSYGYTF.